This TCR beta chain was sequenced for a study of cytomegalovirus exposure and HLA in healthy donors. General observations from the study: In most subjects, TCR beta sequences reportedly gave accurate predictions of HLA-A and HLA-B alleles.

The CDR3 contains 16 residues. Germline V gene lookup returns CDR1 SGHRS and CDR2 YFSETQ. V gave up 0 bases and J gave up 4 bases; unmatched junction bases: 8. Researchers ran the PCR with 60 Vbeta and 13 Jbeta primers. TCRdb's copy holds only in-frame clones and misses some; the assay was immunoSEQ multiplex PCR. The sample shows some 92,000 clones, about 81% of them seen only once. Of note for this clone: Its specificity is unknown.

The receptor was derived from a man aged 18 to 30 in good health and CMV-seropositive. The chain joins TRBV5-1 to TRBJ2-3; TRBD2 matches 7 bases. What was sequenced was PBMCs. The CDR3: CASSLAGGGSADTQYF. DNA for the CDR3: TGCGCCAGCAGCTTGGCGGGCGGGGGATCGGCAGATACGCAGTATTTT.